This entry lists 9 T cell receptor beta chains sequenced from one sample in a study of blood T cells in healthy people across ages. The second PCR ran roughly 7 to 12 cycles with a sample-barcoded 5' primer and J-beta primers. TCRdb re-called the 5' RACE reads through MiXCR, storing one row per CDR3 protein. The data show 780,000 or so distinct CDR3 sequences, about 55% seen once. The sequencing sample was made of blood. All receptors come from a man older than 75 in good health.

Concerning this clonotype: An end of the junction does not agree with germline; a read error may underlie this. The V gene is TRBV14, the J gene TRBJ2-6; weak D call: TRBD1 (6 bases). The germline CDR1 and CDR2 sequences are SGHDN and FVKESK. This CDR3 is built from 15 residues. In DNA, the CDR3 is TGTGCCAGCAGCCGTGGGGGCCTTGGGGCCAACGTCCCGACTTTC. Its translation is CASSRGGLGANVPTF.

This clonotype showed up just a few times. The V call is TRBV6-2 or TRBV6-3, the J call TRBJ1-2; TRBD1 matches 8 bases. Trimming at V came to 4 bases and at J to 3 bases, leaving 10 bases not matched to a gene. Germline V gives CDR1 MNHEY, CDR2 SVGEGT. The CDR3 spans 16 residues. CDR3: CASSSTLGQADYGYTF. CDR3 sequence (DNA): TGTGCCAGCAGTTCCACCCTGGGACAGGCCGACTATGGCTACACCTTC.

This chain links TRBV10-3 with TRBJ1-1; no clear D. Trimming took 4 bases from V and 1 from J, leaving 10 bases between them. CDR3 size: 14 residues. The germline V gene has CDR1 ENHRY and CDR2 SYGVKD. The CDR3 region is CAISVDTRNTEAFF. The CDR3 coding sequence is TGTGCCATCAGTGTAGACACCCGGAACACTGAAGCTTTCTTT.

CDR3 in amino acids: CASSFDRGANVLTF. The CDR3 DNA reads as TGCGCCAGCAGCTTCGACAGGGGTGCCAACGTCCTGACTTTC. The rearrangement joins TRBV5-1 to TRBJ2-6; 8 nucleotides line up with TRBD1. Looked up from germline, CDR1 is SGHRS and CDR2 is YFSETQ. There are 14 residues in the CDR3. The V and J ends lost 2 bases and 7 bases, in that order; junction bases with no gene match: 2.

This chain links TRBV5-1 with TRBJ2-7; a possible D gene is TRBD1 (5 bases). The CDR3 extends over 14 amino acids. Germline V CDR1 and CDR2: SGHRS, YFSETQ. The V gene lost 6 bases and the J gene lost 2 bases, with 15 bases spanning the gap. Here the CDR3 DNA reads TGCGCCAGCACCCTAGGTGAGACAGCCTACGAGCAGTACTTC. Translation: CASTLGETAYEQYF.

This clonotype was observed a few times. CDR3 region: CASTRLAIYNEQFF. As DNA, the CDR3 is TGTGCCAGCACAAGACTAGCGATCTACAATGAGCAGTTCTTC. The V and J genes are TRBV6-1 and TRBJ2-1; 8 bases are a match to TRBD2. Unmatched junction bases numbered 5, after V lost 7 bases and J lost 3 bases. CDR3 length: 14 amino acids. Germline V lookup: CDR1 MNHNS, CDR2 SASEGT.

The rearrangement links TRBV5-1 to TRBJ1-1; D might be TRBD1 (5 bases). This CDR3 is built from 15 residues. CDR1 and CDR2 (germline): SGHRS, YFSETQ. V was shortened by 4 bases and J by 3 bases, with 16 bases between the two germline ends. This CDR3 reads CASSSVRGVDTEAFF. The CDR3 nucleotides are TGCGCCAGCAGCAGTGTCCGGGGCGTCGACACTGAAGCTTTCTTT. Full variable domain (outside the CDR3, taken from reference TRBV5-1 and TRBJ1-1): KAGVTQTPRYLIKTRGQQVTLSCSPISGHRSVSWYQQTPGQGLQFLFEYFSETQRNKGNFPGRFSGRQFSNSRSEMNVSTLELGDSALYLCASSSVRGVDTEAFFGQGTRLTVV.

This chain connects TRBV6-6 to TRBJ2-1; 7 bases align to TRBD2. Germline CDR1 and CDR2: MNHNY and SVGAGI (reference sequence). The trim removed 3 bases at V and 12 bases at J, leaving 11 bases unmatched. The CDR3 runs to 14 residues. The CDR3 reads CASSYTSAASGQFF. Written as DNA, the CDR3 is TGTGCCAGCAGTTATACTAGCGCGGCGAGCGGGCAGTTCTTC.

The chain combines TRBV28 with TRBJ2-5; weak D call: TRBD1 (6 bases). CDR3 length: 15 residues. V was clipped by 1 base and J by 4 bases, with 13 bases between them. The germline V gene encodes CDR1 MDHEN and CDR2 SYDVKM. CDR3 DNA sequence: TGTGCCAGCAGTTTATTAGGGACAAGTCGAGAGACCCAGTACTTC. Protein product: CASSLLGTSRETQYF.